The rows below give T cell receptor beta chains drawn from one sample of a study of blood T cell repertoires in COVID-19. Assay: immunoSEQ multiplex PCR; the TCRdb copy retains only in-frame clones and omits some. The data hold over 200,000 clones, with around four fifths observed a single time. Sequenced input: peripheral blood. Receptors were obtained from an elderly woman with active or convalescent COVID-19. Both conserved end residues are part of each CDR3. The order of the fields is CDR3 protein, J gene, V gene, D gene. A D gene is named only where the DNA matches it firmly.

cdr3_aa: CASSQTRGIAVSGELFF; j_call: TRBJ2-2; v_call: TRBV7-2; d_call: TRBD1
cdr3_aa: CATTAGAANYGYTF; j_call: TRBJ1-2; v_call: TRBV19; d_call: NA
cdr3_aa: CASSVDSGTEAFF; j_call: TRBJ1-1; v_call: TRBV2; d_call: NA
cdr3_aa: CASRLSGVTVYEQFF; j_call: TRBJ2-1; v_call: TRBV5-4; d_call: NA
cdr3_aa: CARTTGRETQYF; j_call: TRBJ2-5; v_call: TRBV21-1; d_call: NA
cdr3_aa: CASSVRGGLYGYTF; j_call: TRBJ1-2; v_call: TRBV9; d_call: NA
cdr3_aa: CASSARQGSGETQYF; j_call: TRBJ2-5; v_call: TRBV9; d_call: TRBD1
cdr3_aa: CASSFGQGPLSGNTIYF; j_call: TRBJ1-3; v_call: TRBV7-2; d_call: TRBD1
cdr3_aa: CASSQVTGDNYGYTF; j_call: TRBJ1-2; v_call: TRBV14; d_call: TRBD1
cdr3_aa: CASSPTNAEAFF; j_call: TRBJ1-1; v_call: TRBV11-3; d_call: NA
cdr3_aa: CASSIELADSYEQYF; j_call: TRBJ2-7; v_call: TRBV11-2; d_call: TRBD2
cdr3_aa: CASSTPGTGELFF; j_call: TRBJ2-2; v_call: TRBV6-6; d_call: NA
cdr3_aa: CASSPLGGSGEQYF; j_call: TRBJ2-7; v_call: TRBV18; d_call: NA
cdr3_aa: CASSPPSGGSYNEQFF; j_call: TRBJ2-1; v_call: TRBV18; d_call: TRBD2
cdr3_aa: CASSQVAGGPSTDTQYF; j_call: TRBJ2-3; v_call: TRBV5-1; d_call: TRBD2
cdr3_aa: CASSYGTGTGANVLTF; j_call: TRBJ2-6; v_call: TRBV6-6; d_call: TRBD1
cdr3_aa: CASSPLGSGNQPQHF; j_call: TRBJ1-5; v_call: TRBV27; d_call: NA
cdr3_aa: CASSKEQGATNEKLFF; j_call: TRBJ1-4; v_call: TRBV19; d_call: TRBD1
cdr3_aa: CASSVGPLPEQYF; j_call: TRBJ2-7; v_call: TRBV9; d_call: NA
cdr3_aa: CASSSTGGAGNQPQHF; j_call: TRBJ1-5; v_call: TRBV7-2; d_call: TRBD1
cdr3_aa: CASSTLAGVFETQYF; j_call: TRBJ2-5; v_call: TRBV7-6; d_call: TRBD2
cdr3_aa: CASGSNQVSVPNEQFF; j_call: TRBJ2-1; v_call: TRBV12-5; d_call: NA
cdr3_aa: CATSDPIDRGRVETQYF; j_call: TRBJ2-5; v_call: TRBV24-1; d_call: TRBD1
cdr3_aa: CASSDVGGYNSPLHF; j_call: TRBJ1-6; v_call: TRBV6-1; d_call: NA
cdr3_aa: CASSPGLAGETQYF; j_call: TRBJ2-5; v_call: TRBV5-1; d_call: TRBD2
cdr3_aa: CASRRAGGIGETQYF; j_call: TRBJ2-5; v_call: TRBV6-5; d_call: TRBD2
cdr3_aa: CASSVGPGLTYEQYF; j_call: TRBJ2-7; v_call: TRBV9; d_call: NA
cdr3_aa: CASSGAGNSYEQYF; j_call: TRBJ2-7; v_call: TRBV5-4; d_call: NA
cdr3_aa: CASSQFGLASQETQYF; j_call: TRBJ2-5; v_call: TRBV3-1/TRBV3-2; d_call: TRBD2
cdr3_aa: CASSPEPGNEQFF; j_call: TRBJ2-1; v_call: TRBV5-1; d_call: NA
cdr3_aa: CASTSQRGVSTDTQYF; j_call: TRBJ2-3; v_call: TRBV7-3; d_call: TRBD2
cdr3_aa: CASSLSLDREAFF; j_call: TRBJ1-1; v_call: TRBV5-6; d_call: NA
cdr3_aa: CASSYSAFSRNEQFF; j_call: TRBJ2-1; v_call: TRBV6-2/TRBV6-3; d_call: NA
cdr3_aa: CASSFGQNTYEQYF; j_call: TRBJ2-7; v_call: TRBV5-1; d_call: NA
cdr3_aa: CASTPGDRLNYGYTF; j_call: TRBJ1-2; v_call: TRBV11-2; d_call: NA
cdr3_aa: CASSRGTSGNYNEQFF; j_call: TRBJ2-1; v_call: TRBV5-4; d_call: TRBD2
cdr3_aa: CASSLPGTGGYTF; j_call: TRBJ1-2; v_call: TRBV3-1/TRBV3-2; d_call: TRBD1
cdr3_aa: CASSLFLAANYGYTF; j_call: TRBJ1-2; v_call: TRBV7-8; d_call: NA
cdr3_aa: CASSQGDRESSGYTF; j_call: TRBJ1-2; v_call: TRBV4-3; d_call: TRBD1
cdr3_aa: CASSLSGTYNEQFF; j_call: TRBJ2-1; v_call: TRBV7-9; d_call: NA
cdr3_aa: CSADTVDEQFF; j_call: TRBJ2-1; v_call: TRBV29-1; d_call: NA
cdr3_aa: CASSLALAVAEQYF; j_call: TRBJ2-7; v_call: TRBV5-1; d_call: NA
cdr3_aa: CASSRTNYNEQFF; j_call: TRBJ2-1; v_call: TRBV12-3/TRBV12-4; d_call: NA
cdr3_aa: CASSPGGGGASDTQYF; j_call: TRBJ2-3; v_call: TRBV11-1; d_call: TRBD2
cdr3_aa: CASSFNDRGGEQYF; j_call: TRBJ2-7; v_call: TRBV7-9; d_call: TRBD1
cdr3_aa: CASSEEVQGAQETQYF; j_call: TRBJ2-5; v_call: TRBV6-1; d_call: TRBD1
cdr3_aa: CASSPGQGVRGYTF; j_call: TRBJ1-2; v_call: TRBV5-1; d_call: TRBD1
cdr3_aa: CASSPQGRNQPQHF; j_call: TRBJ1-5; v_call: TRBV18; d_call: NA
cdr3_aa: CASSDRGNTDTQYF; j_call: TRBJ2-3; v_call: TRBV6-1; d_call: TRBD1
cdr3_aa: CASSWGVGYGYTF; j_call: TRBJ1-2; v_call: TRBV28; d_call: NA
cdr3_aa: CASSLRAGVTDTQYF; j_call: TRBJ2-3; v_call: TRBV7-9; d_call: TRBD2
cdr3_aa: CASSLLGGLAKNIQYF; j_call: TRBJ2-4; v_call: TRBV7-2; d_call: TRBD2
cdr3_aa: CASSDRANTGELFF; j_call: TRBJ2-2; v_call: TRBV5-6; d_call: TRBD1